The clone carrying this T cell receptor (beta chain) turned up a few times. In the original processing: Amplified reference gene primers provided the basis for estimating nucleated cell counts. The assay was immunoSEQ multiplex PCR, and TCRdb's table has in-frame clones only and misses some. D and trimming come from the DNA, and the V and J calls and clone size come from that table. The sample has 80,000 or so clones, about 85% seen once; the top ten hold approximately 10%. This CDR3 has 15 amino acids. This sample stems from a study of blood T cell repertoires in COVID-19. Across the whole study: Material from acute and convalescent COVID-19 was sourced from the United States, Italy and Spain.

The receptor was derived from a human donor in a cohort sampled during active COVID-19. The sample was peripheral blood. The J gene is TRBJ2-2, the V gene TRBV21-1; the DNA was not used to check the table's D call, TRBD1. TRBV21-1 represents a pseudogene. This CDR3 reads CASSKQGAFTGELFF. The CDR3 DNA reads TGTGCCAGCAGCAAGCAGGGGGCCTTCACCGGGGAGCTGTTTTTT.